Reported below is one T cell receptor beta chain. Its specific antigen is unknown. No much larger clone is present one base from it, and per-base qualities are unavailable. This sample is drawn from a study of cytomegalovirus exposure and HLA in healthy donors (TCRdb year 2017). As for the study more broadly: In an earlier analysis of approximately 500 of the donors, 250 to 350 Gb of sequence data and about 110 million unique TCR beta sequences from about 180 million T cells were reported. A later analysis re-analyzed previously published TCR beta repertoires from roughly 630 donors and added high-resolution HLA genotyping to study TCR occurrence patterns. The aim of the study was to test whether cataloging public T cell receptors could identify signatures of past pathogen exposure. A later genetic analysis took genome-wide SNP genotypes for about 55% of the roughly 670 donors and used that subset as a discovery cohort. Typing coverage differed by locus: A, B, C, DRB1 and DQB1 were typed in about 629-630 donors, DQA1 in 500 to 550, DPA1 in roughly 590, and DPB1 in approximately 450. An early release that covered 640 HLA-typed donors contained about 300 gigabases of sequencing data and 85 million to 100 million unique TCR sequences. Across around 400 genotyped donors of the cohort, an average of about 240,000 unique TCR beta nucleotide sequences per donor were sequenced, and 15% to 20% of those sequences were non-productive. In an earlier analysis of around 540 of the donors, high-throughput TCR beta sequencing was used to judge whether each TCR beta V gene segment behaved as functional or pseudogenic. The genetic ancestry cluster associated with self-reported Caucasian donors included over 80% of the 398 genotyped donors. Roughly five DR-DQ haplotypes were treated as single units for association and clustering because of strong linkage in the cohort. The later analysis used no new phenotypic data to find candidate immune exposures, relying instead on TCR beta sequences and their occurrence across donors. The study used immunosequencing to profile the T cell repertoires of several hundred subjects and linked those repertoires to cytomegalovirus serostatus. High-throughput TCR immunosequencing, statistical association of individual TCRs with disease status, and machine learning were combined to predict cytomegalovirus infection status. In addition to the first cohort of roughly 700 subjects, a separate validation cohort of approximately 130 different subjects was used. Alongside the repertoire data, information on donor age, sex, ethnicity and CMV serostatus was compiled. Every discovery cohort repertoire had been produced on one sequencing platform. HLA typing covered class I and class II loci at four-digit resolution. Overall study outcomes, separate from this receptor: A few of the identified cytomegalovirus-associated TCR beta chains were confirmed in vitro to be specific for cytomegalovirus antigens. The study gave a list of under 200 TCR beta chains associated with cytomegalovirus. A further reported finding was that TCR beta sequences accurately predicted the HLA-A and HLA-B alleles for most subjects in the first cohort. Roughly uniform sequencing depth across donors was assumed in presence/absence analyses, although this assumption may not hold. In a later analysis, several top co-occurrence clusters were reported to appear linked to parvovirus B19, influenza, CMV and Epstein-Barr virus. Compared with equally common non-associated chains, HLA-associated TCR beta chains in a later analysis were more clonally expanded and had lower generation probabilities. A later genetic analysis associated a missense DCLRE1C variant with V-gene and J-gene trimming of TCR beta chains, and an independent cohort replicated the association. A later genetic analysis reported fewer N-insertions in productive TCRs among donors in an Asian-associated ancestry cluster than the roughly 700-donor mean. Linkage disequilibrium might explain the correlated functional status among segregating V segments, but an unknown experimental factor could not be excluded. A later analysis found that TCR association rates varied across HLA loci, with DRB1 alleles showing the most associated TCRs and HLA-C alleles the fewest. The earlier analysis of about 600 of the donors excluded 15 to 20 rarely observed V segments, including chromosome 9 orphons, because counts were too low. In a later analysis, most CMV-associated TCR beta chains were found to appear HLA-restricted, with HLA associations seemingly driven largely by CMV exposure. An earlier analysis of around 540 of the donors showed that most TCR beta V segments appeared in productive rearrangements either about 87% or about 30% of the time, which broadly matched IMGT annotations. Some IMGT-functional V segments, including TRBV6-2 and TRBV6-3, could not be distinguished by the 87-base-pair reads and were therefore excluded. In both the original and validation cohorts, the classifier was reported to diagnose cytomegalovirus status with high specificity and sensitivity. A cluster of highly shared sequence variants was judged likely to be a technical artifact of the sequencing pipeline. In this cohort, only TCR beta chains were sequenced, and detectable features were limited by the absence of alpha or paired-chain data. Across donors, most TCR sequences were observed very rarely, whereas some public TCRs were present in many individuals. In a later analysis, over 15,000 TCR beta sequences were associated with specific HLA alleles at a false discovery rate of 0.05. Because some donors lacked HLA typing at each locus, the association tests relied only on the typed subset. The authors suggested that the approach could potentially be generalized to other disease states and immunological phenotypes. For the cohort, immune exposure information was limited to CMV serostatus. When HLA alleles, especially DR and DQ, strongly co-occurred, attributing TCR associations to individual alleles was difficult.

Library method: the immunoSEQ multiplex PCR assay. For the multiplex PCR, a mixture combining 60 forward primers for TCR Vbeta segments and 13 reverse primers for TCR Jbeta segments was used. Amplification of the CDR3 region of rearranged TCR beta genes was performed with a multiplex PCR assay on genomic DNA. Amplified TCR beta libraries were sequenced as 87-base-pair reads on the Illumina HiSeq System. On the study's bioinformatics: A later analysis counted approximately 76 million unique TCR beta chains across the 500 to 850 repertoires, and roughly 10 million of these chains were shared by at least two donors. To remove PCR and sequencing errors, raw reads were error-corrected and collapsed into unique sequences using a nearest-neighbor algorithm that merged closely related sequences. CDR3 sequences were aligned to IMGT reference sequences to assign V, D and J gene segments. For a sequence to be retained, at least a six-nucleotide match to both a V gene segment and a J gene segment was required. A rearrangement was called productive if the CDR3 had no stop codons and remained in frame with V and J, and every other rearrangement was called non-productive. CDR3 was defined according to IMGT convention as the region running from the second conserved V-encoded cysteine to the conserved J-encoded phenylalanine. The earlier analysis of more than 450 of the donors excluded sequences that lacked an unambiguous match to a single V gene segment. In an earlier analysis of approximately 500 of the donors, a V segment was called functional when productive rearrangements were above 56.7%, and segregating when the standard deviation between donors exceeded 5%. A statistical classification framework was built to diagnose cytomegalovirus status from the catalog of TCR beta chain sequences. V and J gene assignment, in a later analysis, came from comparing TCR nucleotide sequences with IMGT/GENE-DB human TR gene sequences. A later analysis assigned CDR3 sequences and most-parsimonious VDJ recombination scenarios with the TCRdist pipeline. In a later analysis, every TCR beta chain was defined by the combination of its CDR3 amino acid sequence and its V-gene family, and reads without a unique V-gene family were dropped. A later analysis removed 550 to 650 highly shared, low-generation-probability nucleotide sequences to deal with suspected cross-contamination and a sequencing artifact. A later analysis calculated a clonal expansion index for each public chain from normalized within-repertoire ranks of inferred template counts. A later analysis computed generation probabilities with a VDJ recombination model fitted to out-of-frame rearrangements, and checked the results against IGoR. In a later analysis, hypergeometric tests were used to score TCR-TCR, TCR-HLA and TCR-CMV co-occurrence, with a repertoire-size bias correction applied to TCR pairs. In a later analysis, false discovery rates were estimated by permuting HLA or CMV assignments 20 times. In a later analysis, co-occurring TCRs were grouped with DBSCAN, and TCRdist sequence similarity was added when clustering was performed within HLA-allele-positive subsets. Co-occurrence clustering excluded repertoires with fewer than 30,000 or more than 120,000 public chains, plus five with anomalous nucleotide sharing. TCRdb took over this immuneACCESS table, retaining in-frame rearrangements with V and J assigned. Such tables are incomplete; in checked studies, under half of the missing clones stem from an unresolved V gene, and the remainder is unexplained. That table supplies the V and J calls and clone size; D and trimming were determined from the DNA. The sample table records about 150,000 clones; 65% to 70% of these occur just once. The ten most abundant clones make up 10% of the sample.

The cohort was made up of 500 to 850 healthy bone marrow donors. At the time of sampling, every cohort member was nominally healthy, though immune exposures that went unrecorded were likely present. The donor tested CMV seropositive, placing the donor among the 250 to 350 seropositive members of the cohort. Each donor provided a peripheral blood sample, and peripheral blood mononuclear cells were used for TCR beta sequencing. Genomic DNA was extracted from the blood cell samples with the Qiagen DNeasy Blood Extraction Kit. Trimming takes 5 bases from V and 10 bases from J, and the germline ends sit 15 bases apart. The CDR3 spans 13 residues, from the cysteine through the phenylalanine. The read is trimmed to its CDR3 DNA, 39 bases read in frame from base 1. The germline V gene (reference sequence) gives CDR1 as SEHNR and CDR2 as FQNEAQ.

The source is a man aged 30 to 45 in good health and CMV-seropositive. Sequenced sample: PBMCs. The chain uses TRBV7-9 and TRBJ2-1; possibly the D gene is TRBD1, per 6 matching bases. The CDR3 region reads CASSKPDRLEQFF. At the DNA level, the sequence is TGTGCCAGCAGCAAACCCGACAGGTTGGAGCAGTTCTTC.